The 7 T cell receptor beta chains below all came from one sample that was sequenced in a study of T cells in Graves' hyperthyroidism and ophthalmopathy. RNA transcripts gave rise to amplified TCR beta CDR3 regions. Researchers ran a first-round RT-PCR on the TCR CDR3 using the HTBI primer set. TCRdb reanalysed the multiplex PCR reads using MiXCR and keeps one entry per CDR3 protein. The sample includes over 350,000 distinct CDR3 sequences, around 20% seen only once; the top ten take 40%. Sequencing was performed on blood. These receptors were collected from a young man with Graves' ophthalmopathy.

The chain combines TRBV19 with TRBJ2-7; D remains unclear. The germline gives CDR1 LNHDA, CDR2 SQIVND (reference sequence). The CDR3 has 13 residues. The V end lost 3 bases, the J end lost 2 bases, and 8 bases lay between the germline ends. Here the CDR3 reads CASSIRPTYEQYF. DNA for the CDR3: TGTGCCAGTAGTATTCGGCCTACCTACGAGCAGTACTTC. The complete variable domain, with remaining parts taken from reference TRBV19 and TRBJ2-7, reads DGGITQSPKYLFRKEGQNVTLSCEQNLNHDAMYWYRQDPGQGLRLIYYSQIVNDFQKGDIAEGYSVSREKKESFPLTVTSAQKNPTAFYLCASSIRPTYEQYFGPGTRLTVT.

V gene TRBV6-6 combines with J gene TRBJ2-5; D is ambiguous. Germline V CDR1 and CDR2: MNHNY, SVGAGI (reference sequence). This CDR3 is built from 14 residues. Trimming cost V 0 bases and J 2 bases, with 7 bases left between them. CDR3 region: CASSYSRRQETQYF. In DNA, the CDR3 is TGTGCCAGCAGTTACTCGAGGCGGCAAGAGACCCAGTACTTC.

This clonotype appeared many times. The V call is TRBV6-1, the J call TRBJ1-3; 7 bases are a match to TRBD1. The trim removed 6 bases at V and 2 bases at J, leaving 7 bases unmatched. CDR1 and CDR2 from the germline V gene are MNHNS and SASEGT. This CDR3 is 15 amino acids long. Here the CDR3 DNA reads TGTGCCAGCAGAGACGGGACAGTTCCTGGAAACACCATATATTTT. Protein sequence: CASRDGTVPGNTIYF.

The chain has TRBV10-2 and TRBJ2-3, with D perhaps matching TRBD2 (6 bases). The CDR3 has 13 amino acids. V lost 10 bases, J lost 1 base, and 12 bases lay in between. The germline CDR1 and CDR2 sequences are WSHSY and SAAADI. CDR3 sequence (DNA): TGCGCCACCGAGGGCGGGGGCACAGATACGCAGTATTTT. It is translated as CATEGGGTDTQYF.

The rearrangement uses TRBV18 and TRBJ2-2; 9 nucleotides match TRBD1. Germline CDR1 and CDR2: KGHSH and LQKENI. This CDR3 has 18 residues. V shed 4 bases and J 3 bases; nucleotides not matched to a gene: 12. CDR3 DNA sequence: TGTGCCAGCTCACGTCGAAGTACAGGGGGCTCTGACACCGGGGAGCTGTTTTTT. Translated, it gives CASSRRSTGGSDTGELFF. The full variable domain, with the rest looked up from reference TRBV18 and TRBJ2-2, is NAGVMQNPRHLVRRRGQEARLRCSPMKGHSHVYWYRQLPEEGLKFMVYLQKENIIDESGMPKERFSAEFPKEGPSILRIQQVVRGDSAAYFCASSRRSTGGSDTGELFFGEGSRLTVL.

The V call is TRBV10-1, the J call TRBJ1-5; D gene uncertain. This CDR3 is 13 amino acids long. Trimming cost V 0 bases and J 5 bases, with 5 bases left between them. CDR1 and CDR2 from the germline V gene are WNHNN and SYGVQD (reference sequence). The CDR3: CASSESGDQPQHF. As DNA, the CDR3 is TGCGCCAGCAGTGAGTCTGGAGATCAGCCCCAGCATTTT.

Of note for this clonotype: A much larger clone differs by one base, so this may be a read error. The chain uses TRBV7-3 and TRBJ1-6; D possibly corresponds to TRBD1 (5 bases). Germline lookup yields CDR1 SGHTA and CDR2 FQGTGA. This CDR3 comprises 13 residues. V shed 5 bases and J shed 9 bases, with 11 bases lying between them. The CDR3 coding sequence is TGTGCCAGCAGCAAGGACGGGGGTTCACCCCTCCACTTT. Translation gives CASSKDGGSPLHF.